This TCR beta chain was identified in a study of cytomegalovirus exposure and HLA in healthy donors. About this clone itself: Its matching antigen is unknown.

Regarding the study as a whole: Later analysis showed most CMV-associated TCR beta chains appearing HLA-restricted. What a later analysis reportedly showed was that an Asian-associated ancestry cluster had fewer N-insertions than the roughly 700-donor mean.

The V end was cut by 0 bases, the J end by 11 bases, with 8 bases between. CDR3 size: 11 residues. Per germline, CDR1 SGHRS and CDR2 YFSETQ. PCR involved 60 Vbeta and 13 Jbeta primers. Sequenced by immunoSEQ multiplex PCR; TCRdb stores in-frame clones only, minus some. Here the sample spans under 200,000 clones, 75% to 90% being singletons. The gene calls are TRBV5-1 and TRBJ1-1, with D maybe TRBD1 (5 bases). Sequencing was done on a sample of PBMCs. This TCR was recovered from a girl aged 2 to 10 in good health and CMV-seropositive. This chain's CDR3 is CASSLEGRAFF. The CDR3 DNA reads as TGCGCCAGCAGCTTGGAGGGGCGGGCTTTCTTT.